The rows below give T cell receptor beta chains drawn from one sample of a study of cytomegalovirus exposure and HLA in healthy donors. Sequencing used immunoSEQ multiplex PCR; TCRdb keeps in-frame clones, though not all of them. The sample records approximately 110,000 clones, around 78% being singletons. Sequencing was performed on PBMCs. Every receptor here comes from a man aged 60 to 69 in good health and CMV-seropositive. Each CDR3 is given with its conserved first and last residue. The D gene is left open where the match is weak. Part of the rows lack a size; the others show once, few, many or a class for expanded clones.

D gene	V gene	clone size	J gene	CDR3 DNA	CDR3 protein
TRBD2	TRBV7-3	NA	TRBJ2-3	TGTGCCAGCAGCGTAGGGACTAGTCGCACAGATACGCAGTATTTT	CASSVGTSRTDTQYF
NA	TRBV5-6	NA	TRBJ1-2	TGTGCCAGCAGCTTTTCGAGGTCCCATAATAACTATGGCTACACCTTC	CASSFSRSHNNYGYTF
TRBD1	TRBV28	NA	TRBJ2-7	TGTGCCAGCAGGGACCCGGGACAGCGGTACGAGCAGTACTTC	CASRDPGQRYEQYF
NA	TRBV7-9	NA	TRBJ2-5	TGTGCCAGCAGCTTTGGGGGAGGAGGGGAGACCCAGTACTTC	CASSFGGGGETQYF
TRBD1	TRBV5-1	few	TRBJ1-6	TGCGCCAGCAGTTTGAGACAGGGGAGTGGTAATTCACCCCTCCACTTT	CASSLRQGSGNSPLHF
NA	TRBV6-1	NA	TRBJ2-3	TGTGCCAGCAGACGAACGACTAGCACAGATACGCAGTATTTT	CASRRTTSTDTQYF
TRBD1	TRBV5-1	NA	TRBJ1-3	TGCGCCAGCAGCGACAGGGTATCTGGAAACACCATATACTTT	CASSDRVSGNTIYF
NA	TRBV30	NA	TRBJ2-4	TGTGCCTGGGACCCCGGGCAGGCGGGCATTCAGTACTTC	CAWDPGQAGIQYF
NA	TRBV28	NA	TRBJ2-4	TGTGCCAGCAACCCACGGGAGAAACGGTTAGCCAAAAACATTCAGTACTTC	CASNPREKRLAKNIQYF
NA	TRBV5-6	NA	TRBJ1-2	TGTGCCAGCAGCTTGGGACAGACTCAATATGGCTACACCTTC	CASSLGQTQYGYTF
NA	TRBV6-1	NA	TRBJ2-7	TGTGCCAGCAGTGATAGTCCACGCTACGAGCAGTACTTC	CASSDSPRYEQYF
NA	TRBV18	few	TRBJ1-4	TGTGCCAGCTCACCCCAGGGGTTAGCTAATGAAAAACTGTTTTTT	CASSPQGLANEKLFF
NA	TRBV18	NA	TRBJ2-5	TGTGCCAGCTCACCACTGGGCCAGCAAGAGACCCAGTACTTC	CASSPLGQQETQYF
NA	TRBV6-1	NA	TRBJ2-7	TGTGCCAGCAGTGAAGTAAAGGACATATTTGACTACGAGCAGTACTTC	CASSEVKDIFDYEQYF
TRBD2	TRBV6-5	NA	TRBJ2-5	TGTGCCAGCAGTCGCGGGGGGGCTCAGGAGACCCAGTACTTC	CASSRGGAQETQYF
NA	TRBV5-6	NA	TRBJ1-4	TGTGCCAGCAATGAGGCAGGGGCGCAGACTAATGAAAAACTGTTTTTT	CASNEAGAQTNEKLFF
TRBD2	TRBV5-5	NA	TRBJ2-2	TGTGCCAGCAGACTAACTAGCGGGGGGGCCGGGGAGCTGTTTTTT	CASRLTSGGAGELFF
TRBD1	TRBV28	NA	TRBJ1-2	TGTGCCAGCAGGCCTCTGACAGGGACGACCCTCCGTAACTATGGCTACACCTTC	CASRPLTGTTLRNYGYTF
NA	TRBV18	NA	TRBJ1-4	TGTGCCAGCTCACGAGGAAGGACAGCAACTAATGAAAAACTGTTTTTT	CASSRGRTATNEKLFF
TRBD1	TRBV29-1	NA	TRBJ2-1	TGCAGCGTTGAATCGAGGGGACAGGGGGCGCTTAGGGAGCAGTTCTTC	CSVESRGQGALREQFF
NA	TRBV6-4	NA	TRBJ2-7	TGTGCCAGTAGACTCGTCACTAACGGGTACTTC	CASRLVTNGYF
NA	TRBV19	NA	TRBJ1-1	TGTGCCAGTAGTATTAGGGGTATGAACACTGAAGCTTTCTTT	CASSIRGMNTEAFF
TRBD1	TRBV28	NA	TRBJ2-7	TGTGCCAGCAGTGTCCGATCAACAGGGGTCTACGAGCAGTACTTC	CASSVRSTGVYEQYF
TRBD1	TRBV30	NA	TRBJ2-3	TGTGCCTGGCGGGACAGGGGTCCAGATACGCAGTATTTT	CAWRDRGPDTQYF
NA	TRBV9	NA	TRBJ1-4	TGTGCCAGCAGCCCGACTCTCCGAACTAATGAAAAACTGTTTTTT	CASSPTLRTNEKLFF
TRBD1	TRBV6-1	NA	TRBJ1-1	TGTGCCAGCAGTGAATACAGGGGTGAAACTGAAGCTTTCTTT	CASSEYRGETEAFF
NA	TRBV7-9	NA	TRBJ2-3	TGTGCCAGCAGCCCCAAGGTGAGGTGGTCAGATACGCAGTATTTT	CASSPKVRWSDTQYF
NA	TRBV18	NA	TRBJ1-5	TGTGCCAGCTCTCCTCGGGTCCTCGAGTCCCAGCATTTT	CASSPRVLESQHF
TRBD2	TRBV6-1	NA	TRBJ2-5	TGTGCCAGCAGTGGAGCGGGGGGGCCCGAGACCCAGTACTTC	CASSGAGGPETQYF
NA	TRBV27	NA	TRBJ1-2	TGTGCCAGCAGTGGCGGAGCGAGTACTGATAACTATGGCTACACCTTC	CASSGGASTDNYGYTF
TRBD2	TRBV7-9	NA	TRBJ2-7	TGTGCCAGCAGCTTGCTGGGGCTAGCGGGGGGACCTCAGTACTTC	CASSLLGLAGGPQYF
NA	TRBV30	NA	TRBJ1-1	TGTGCCTGGAGTGTTATCGGACTTGAAGCTTTCTTT	CAWSVIGLEAFF
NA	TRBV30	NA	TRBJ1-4	TGTGCCTTACAGGTCAGGACTAATGAAAAACTGTTTTTT	CALQVRTNEKLFF
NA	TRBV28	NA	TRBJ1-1	TGTGCCAGCTGTAGAGCAGCCACAAGGCGGGCTTTCTTT	CASCRAATRRAFF
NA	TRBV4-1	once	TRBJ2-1	TGCGCCAGCAGCCCCGTGGTAGCGTCGGGCAATGAGCAGTTCTTC	CASSPVVASGNEQFF
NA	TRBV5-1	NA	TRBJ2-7	TGCGCCAGCAGCTTGGGGGCGACAGGGAGGTCCACTTTTGGTGAGCAGTACTTC	CASSLGATGRSTFGEQYF
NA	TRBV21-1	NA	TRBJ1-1	TGTGCCAGAAAGAACCCGACGGCAGGGGGCGCGGTGGAAGCTTTCTTT	CARKNPTAGGAVEAFF
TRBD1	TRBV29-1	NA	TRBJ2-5	TGCAGCGTTGGCTGGGACAGGGGGCGAGAGACCCAGTACTTC	CSVGWDRGRETQYF
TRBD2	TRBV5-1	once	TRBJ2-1	TGCGCCAGCAGCTTGGCCCAGGTAGCGGGTCACAATGAGCAGTTCTTC	CASSLAQVAGHNEQFF
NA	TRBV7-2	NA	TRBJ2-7	TGTGCCAGCAGCCAGGATTCGGTCAACGAGCAGTACTTC	CASSQDSVNEQYF
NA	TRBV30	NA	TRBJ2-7	TGTGCCTGGAGTTACTTGGACGAGCAGTACTTC	CAWSYLDEQYF
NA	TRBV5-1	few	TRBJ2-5	TGCGCCAGCAGTACACAGGGAGGGAGGGGATCGGAGACCCAGTACTTC	CASSTQGGRGSETQYF
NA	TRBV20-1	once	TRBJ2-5	TGCAGTGCTAGCAGGGGGACCCAGTACTTC	CSASRGTQYF
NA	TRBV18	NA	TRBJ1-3	TGTGCCAGCTCACCGGGCAACCGAGGAAACACCATATATTTT	CASSPGNRGNTIYF
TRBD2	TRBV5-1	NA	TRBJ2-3	TGCGCCAGCAGCGGGGGGACTAGCGGGGTTGCAGATACGCAGTATTTT	CASSGGTSGVADTQYF
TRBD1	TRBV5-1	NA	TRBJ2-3	TGCGCCAGCAGCTTGGCTCAGGGGACAGCAGATACGCAGTATTTT	CASSLAQGTADTQYF